This T cell receptor beta chain was obtained from a study of blood T cell repertoires in COVID-19. In the study overall: Donors in the United States, Italy and Spain gave samples during acute or convalescent COVID-19. From T cells, B-cell-depleted T cells, or PBMCs came the material, which was cDNA or gDNA.

In the original processing: Reference gene primer amplification yielded estimated nucleated cell counts. TCRdb keeps only in-frame clones here, not all; method: immunoSEQ multiplex PCR. V, J and clone size are taken as reported in that table, and D and trimming were inferred from the DNA itself. Here the sample spans about 230,000 clones, about 83% being singletons. Trimming cost V 4 bases and J 5 bases, with 9 bases left between them. The CDR3 contains 14 residues. Germline CDR1 reads LNHDA; CDR2 reads SQIVND (reference sequence). This clonotype was sampled from a man aged 35-49 years with active or convalescent COVID-19. The rearrangement joins TRBV19 to TRBJ1-6; D is undetermined. Sequences were obtained from peripheral blood. As DNA, the CDR3 is TGTGCCAGTAGTACAATACGGGATAATTCACCCCTCCACTTT. This encodes CASSTIRDNSPLHF.